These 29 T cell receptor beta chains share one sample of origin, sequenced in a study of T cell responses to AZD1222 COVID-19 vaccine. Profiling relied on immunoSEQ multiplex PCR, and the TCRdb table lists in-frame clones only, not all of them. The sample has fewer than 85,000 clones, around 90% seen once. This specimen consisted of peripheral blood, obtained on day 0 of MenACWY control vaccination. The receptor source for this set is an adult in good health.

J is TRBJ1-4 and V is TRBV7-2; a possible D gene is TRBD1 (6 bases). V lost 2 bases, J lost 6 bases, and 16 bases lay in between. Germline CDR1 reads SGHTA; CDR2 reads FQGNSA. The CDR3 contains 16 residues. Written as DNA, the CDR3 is TGTGCCAGCAGCTTACCCTCGGGGGGCGCGGATGAAAAACTGTTTTTT. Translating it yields CASSLPSGGADEKLFF.

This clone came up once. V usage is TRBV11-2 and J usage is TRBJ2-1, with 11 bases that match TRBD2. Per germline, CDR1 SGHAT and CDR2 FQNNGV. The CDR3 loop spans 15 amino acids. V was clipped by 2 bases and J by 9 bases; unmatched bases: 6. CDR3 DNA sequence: TGTGCCAGCAGCTTACAACTAGCGGGGGTCGGTGAGCAGTTCTTC. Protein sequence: CASSLQLAGVGEQFF.

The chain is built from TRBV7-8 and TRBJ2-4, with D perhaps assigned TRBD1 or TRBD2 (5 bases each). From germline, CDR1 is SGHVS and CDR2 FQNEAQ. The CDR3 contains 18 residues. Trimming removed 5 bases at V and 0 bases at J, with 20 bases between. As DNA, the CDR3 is TGTGCCAGCAGCAGAGGGATAGGGGCGGGTGGAGCCAAAAACATTCAGTACTTC. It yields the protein CASSRGIGAGGAKNIQYF. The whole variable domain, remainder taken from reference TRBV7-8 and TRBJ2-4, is GAGVSQSPRYKVAKRGQDVALRCDPISGHVSLFWYQQALGQGPEFLTYFQNEAQLDKSGLPSDRFFAERPEGSVSTLKIQRTQQEDSAVYLCASSRGIGAGGAKNIQYFGAGTRLSVL.

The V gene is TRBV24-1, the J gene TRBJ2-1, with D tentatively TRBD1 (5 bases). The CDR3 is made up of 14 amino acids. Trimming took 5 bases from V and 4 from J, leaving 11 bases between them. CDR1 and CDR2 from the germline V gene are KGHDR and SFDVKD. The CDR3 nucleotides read TGTGCCACCAGTGCACAGGTGGGTTACAATGAGCAGTTCTTC. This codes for CATSAQVGYNEQFF.

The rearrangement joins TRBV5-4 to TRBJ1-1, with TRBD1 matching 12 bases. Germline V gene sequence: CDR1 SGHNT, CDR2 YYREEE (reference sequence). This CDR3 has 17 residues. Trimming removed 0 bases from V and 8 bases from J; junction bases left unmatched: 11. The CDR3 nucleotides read TGTGCCAGCAGCTTGGGAGGGACAGGGGGCTTTAGTGGGGAAGCTTTCTTT. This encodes CASSLGGTGGFSGEAFF.

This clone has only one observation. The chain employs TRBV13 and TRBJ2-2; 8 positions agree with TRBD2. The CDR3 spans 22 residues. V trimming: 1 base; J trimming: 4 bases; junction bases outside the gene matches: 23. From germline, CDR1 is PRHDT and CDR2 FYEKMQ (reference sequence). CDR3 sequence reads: CASSLVASYAGLGSVSTGELFF. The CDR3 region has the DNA TGTGCCAGCAGCTTAGTCGCTAGTTATGCGGGACTAGGATCAGTCAGCACCGGGGAGCTGTTTTTT.

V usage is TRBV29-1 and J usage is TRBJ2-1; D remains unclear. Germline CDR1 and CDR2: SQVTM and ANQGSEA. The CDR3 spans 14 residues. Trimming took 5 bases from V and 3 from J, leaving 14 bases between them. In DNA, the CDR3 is TGCAGCGTTTATCATAAGTTATTCTACAATGAGCAGTTCTTC. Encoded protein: CSVYHKLFYNEQFF.

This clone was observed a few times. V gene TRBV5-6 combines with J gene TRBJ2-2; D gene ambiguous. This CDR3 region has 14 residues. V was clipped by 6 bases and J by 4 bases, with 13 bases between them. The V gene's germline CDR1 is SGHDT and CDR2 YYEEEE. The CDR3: CASTPSLVTGELFF. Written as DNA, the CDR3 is TGTGCCAGCACCCCGAGCTTGGTCACCGGGGAGCTGTTTTTT.

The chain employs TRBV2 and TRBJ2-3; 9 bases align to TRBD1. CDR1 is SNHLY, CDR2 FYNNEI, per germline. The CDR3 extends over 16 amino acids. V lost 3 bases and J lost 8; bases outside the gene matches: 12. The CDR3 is CASSDFRGQGGATQYF. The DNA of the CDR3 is TGTGCCAGCAGTGATTTTCGGGGACAGGGTGGGGCTACGCAGTATTTT.

The CDR3 DNA sequence: TGTGCCAGCAGCCCCCAAGGGCTGAGCGTGGGATATGGCTACACCTTC. As protein: CASSPQGLSVGYGYTF. This chain joins TRBV9 and TRBJ1-2, with no clear D. Germline-derived CDR1 and CDR2 are SGDLS and YYNGEE. This CDR3 has 16 amino acids. V dropped 4 bases and J dropped 5 bases, with 21 bases sitting between them.

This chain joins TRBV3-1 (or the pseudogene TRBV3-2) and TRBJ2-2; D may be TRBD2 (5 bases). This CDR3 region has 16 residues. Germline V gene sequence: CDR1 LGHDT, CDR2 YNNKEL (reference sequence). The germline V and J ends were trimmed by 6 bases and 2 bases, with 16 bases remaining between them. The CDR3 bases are TGTGCCAGCAGTCATTTGTCGGGGAGTAACACCGGGGAGCTGTTTTTT. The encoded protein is CASSHLSGSNTGELFF.

Here the CDR3 reads CASSLTPGSYGYTF. The CDR3 DNA reads as TGTGCCAGCAGTTTGACCCCAGGGAGTTATGGCTACACCTTC. The chain carries TRBV27 and TRBJ1-2; maybe TRBD1 (5 bases). Germline V gene data show CDR1 as MNHEY and CDR2 as SMNVEV (reference sequence). The CDR3 has 14 amino acids. Trimming took off 3 bases at V and 5 bases at J, with 13 bases between the two ends.

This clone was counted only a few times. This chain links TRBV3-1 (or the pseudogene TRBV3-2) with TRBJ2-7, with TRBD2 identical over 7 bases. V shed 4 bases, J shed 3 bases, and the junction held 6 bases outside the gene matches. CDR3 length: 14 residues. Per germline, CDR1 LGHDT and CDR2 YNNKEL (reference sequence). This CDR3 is CASSPNLAVYEQYF. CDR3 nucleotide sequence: TGTGCCAGCAGCCCGAATCTAGCGGTCTACGAGCAGTACTTC.

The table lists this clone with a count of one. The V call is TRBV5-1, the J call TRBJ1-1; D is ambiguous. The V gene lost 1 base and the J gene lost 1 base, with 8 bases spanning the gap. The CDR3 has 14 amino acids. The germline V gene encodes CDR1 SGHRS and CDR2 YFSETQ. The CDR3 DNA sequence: TGCGCCAGCAGCTTGCAGTGGCGGAACACTGAAGCTTTCTTT. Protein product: CASSLQWRNTEAFF.

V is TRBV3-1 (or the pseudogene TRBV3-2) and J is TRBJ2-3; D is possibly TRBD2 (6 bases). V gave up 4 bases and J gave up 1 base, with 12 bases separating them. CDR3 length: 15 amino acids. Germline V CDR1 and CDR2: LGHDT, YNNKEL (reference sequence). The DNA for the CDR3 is TGTGCCAGCAGCCCTCGGGACTCCTGCACAGATACGCAGTATTTT. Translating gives CASSPRDSCTDTQYF.

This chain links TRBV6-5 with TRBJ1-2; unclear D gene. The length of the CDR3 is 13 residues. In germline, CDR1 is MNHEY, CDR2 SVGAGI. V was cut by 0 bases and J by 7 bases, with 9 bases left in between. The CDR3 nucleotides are TGTGCCAGCAGTTACTCGATTGGGGTTGGCTACACCTTC. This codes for CASSYSIGVGYTF.

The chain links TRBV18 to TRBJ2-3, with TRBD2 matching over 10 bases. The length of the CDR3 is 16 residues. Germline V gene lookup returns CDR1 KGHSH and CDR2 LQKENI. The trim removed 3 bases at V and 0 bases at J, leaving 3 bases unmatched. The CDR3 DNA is TGTGCCAGCTCACCGGGGACTAGCGTCAGCACAGATACGCAGTATTTT. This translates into CASSPGTSVSTDTQYF.

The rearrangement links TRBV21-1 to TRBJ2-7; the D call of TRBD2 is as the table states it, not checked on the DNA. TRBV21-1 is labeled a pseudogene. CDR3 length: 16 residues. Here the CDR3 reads CASSKGEGPSGYEQYF. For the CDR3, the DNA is TGTGCCAGCAGCAAAGGGGAGGGCCCAAGCGGCTACGAGCAGTACTTC.

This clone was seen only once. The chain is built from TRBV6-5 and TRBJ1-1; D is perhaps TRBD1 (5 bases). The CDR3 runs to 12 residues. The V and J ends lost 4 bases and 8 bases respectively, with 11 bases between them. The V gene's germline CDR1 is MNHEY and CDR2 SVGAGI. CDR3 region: CASSSQWGEAFF. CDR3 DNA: TGTGCCAGCAGTTCCCAATGGGGCGAAGCTTTCTTT.

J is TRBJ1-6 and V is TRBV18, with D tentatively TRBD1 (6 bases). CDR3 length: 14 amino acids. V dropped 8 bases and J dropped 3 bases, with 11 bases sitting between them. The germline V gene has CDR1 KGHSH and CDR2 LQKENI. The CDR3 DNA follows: TGTGCCAGCCGAACAGGGAGCTATAATTCACCCCTCCACTTT. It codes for CASRTGSYNSPLHF.

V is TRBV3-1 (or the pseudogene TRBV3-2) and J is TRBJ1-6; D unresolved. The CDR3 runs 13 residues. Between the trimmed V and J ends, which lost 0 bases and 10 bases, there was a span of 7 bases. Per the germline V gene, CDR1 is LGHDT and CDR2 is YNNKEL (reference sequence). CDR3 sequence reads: CASSQDLGSPLHF. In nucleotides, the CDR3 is TGTGCCAGCAGCCAAGATCTGGGATCACCCCTCCACTTT.

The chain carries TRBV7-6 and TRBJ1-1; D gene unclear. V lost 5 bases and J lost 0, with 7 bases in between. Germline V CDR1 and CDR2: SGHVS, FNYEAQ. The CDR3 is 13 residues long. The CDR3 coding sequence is TGTGCCAGCAGCCCCTTGGTGAACACTGAAGCTTTCTTT. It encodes CASSPLVNTEAFF.

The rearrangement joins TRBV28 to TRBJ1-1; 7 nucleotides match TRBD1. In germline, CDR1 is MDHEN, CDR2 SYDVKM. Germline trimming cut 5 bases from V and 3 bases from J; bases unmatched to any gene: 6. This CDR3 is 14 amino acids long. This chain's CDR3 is CASSMTGRDTEAFF. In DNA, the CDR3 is TGTGCCAGCAGTATGACAGGGAGGGACACTGAAGCTTTCTTT.

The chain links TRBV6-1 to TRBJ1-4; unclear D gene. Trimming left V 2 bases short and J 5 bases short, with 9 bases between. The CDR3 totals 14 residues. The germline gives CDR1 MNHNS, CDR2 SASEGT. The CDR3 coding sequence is TGTGCCAGCAGTGAACCTGGGCCCAATGAAAAACTGTTTTTT. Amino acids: CASSEPGPNEKLFF.

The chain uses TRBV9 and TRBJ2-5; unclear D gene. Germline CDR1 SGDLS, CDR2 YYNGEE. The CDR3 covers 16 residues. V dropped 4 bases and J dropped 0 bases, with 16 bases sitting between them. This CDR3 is CASSLSGSTYQETQYF. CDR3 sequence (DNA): TGTGCCAGCAGCCTCTCGGGCTCGACGTACCAAGAGACCCAGTACTTC.

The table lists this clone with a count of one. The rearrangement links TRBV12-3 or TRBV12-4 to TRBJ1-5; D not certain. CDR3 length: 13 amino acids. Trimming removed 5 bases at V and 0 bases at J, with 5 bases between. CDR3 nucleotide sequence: TGTGCCAGCAGTCTATATAGCAATCAGCCCCAGCATTTT. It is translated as CASSLYSNQPQHF.

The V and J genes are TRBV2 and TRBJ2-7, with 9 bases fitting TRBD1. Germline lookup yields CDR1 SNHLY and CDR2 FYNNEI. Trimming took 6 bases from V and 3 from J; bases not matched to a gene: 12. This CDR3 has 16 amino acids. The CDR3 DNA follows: TGTGCCAGCAGCGTGGGGGGGACAGGGTTGGTCTACGAGCAGTACTTC. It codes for CASSVGGTGLVYEQYF.

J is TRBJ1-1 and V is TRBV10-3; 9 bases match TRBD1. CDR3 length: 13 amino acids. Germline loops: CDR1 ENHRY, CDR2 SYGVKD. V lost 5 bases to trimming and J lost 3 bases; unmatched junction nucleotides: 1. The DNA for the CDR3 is TGTGCCATCAGTCGGACAGGGGACACTGAAGCTTTCTTT. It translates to CAISRTGDTEAFF.

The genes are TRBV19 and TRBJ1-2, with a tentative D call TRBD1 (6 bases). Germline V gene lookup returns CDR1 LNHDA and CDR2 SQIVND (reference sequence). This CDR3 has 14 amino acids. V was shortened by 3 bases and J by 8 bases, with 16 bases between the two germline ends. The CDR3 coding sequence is TGTGCCAGTAGTATCGGGGGGCCGGAGCGGGGCTACACCTTC. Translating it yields CASSIGGPERGYTF.